One and the same sample provided the 27 T cell receptor beta chains below, sequenced in a study of cytomegalovirus exposure and HLA in healthy donors. Researchers ran the PCR with 60 Vbeta and 13 Jbeta primers. The protocol was immunoSEQ multiplex PCR, while the TCRdb copy is restricted to in-frame clones and leaves out a portion. There are about 120,000 clones in the sample; 74% occur only once, and 2% to 2.5% lies in the top ten. The specimen was PBMCs. The receptor source for this set is a human donor in good health.

This chain connects TRBV27 to TRBJ2-2; 7 bases fit TRBD1. V trimming: 4 bases; J trimming: 4 bases; junction bases outside the gene matches: 0. Germline V gene data show CDR1 as MNHEY and CDR2 as SMNVEV (reference sequence). This CDR3 comprises 13 residues. The CDR3 DNA is TGTGCCAGCAGTTGGACAGGCACCGGGGAGCTGTTTTTT. Its translation is CASSWTGTGELFF.

V usage is TRBV7-6 and J usage is TRBJ1-1; D gene uncertain. The CDR3 is 13 residues long. Germline CDR1 SGHVS, CDR2 FNYEAQ. Deletions cut 5 bases from V and 0 bases from J, with 7 bases between. The CDR3 nucleotides are TGTGCCAGCAGCATAACAGTGAACACTGAAGCTTTCTTT. It yields the protein CASSITVNTEAFF.

This clone was observed a few times. The chain uses TRBV5-1 and TRBJ1-3; D remains ambiguous. The germline CDR1 and CDR2 sequences are SGHRS and YFSETQ. CDR3 length: 17 amino acids. Trimming cost V 0 bases and J 4 bases, with 17 bases left between them. CDR3 sequence (DNA): TGCGCCAGCAGCTTGGCCACTCGGGGTTGGCAAGGAAACACCATATATTTT. Translation: CASSLATRGWQGNTIYF.

CDR3 nucleotides: TGCAGCGTTGAAGGCTCGGAGGGCACTGAAGCTTTCTTT. Its protein product is CSVEGSEGTEAFF. This chain connects TRBV29-1 to TRBJ1-1; D not resolved. Trimming cost V 1 base and J 4 bases, with 10 bases left between them. Per germline, CDR1 SQVTM and CDR2 ANQGSEA. CDR3 length: 13 residues.

The chain carries TRBV2 and TRBJ1-3, with a weak D call TRBD1 (5 bases). Between the trimmed V and J ends, which lost 8 bases and 9 bases, there was a span of 11 bases. There are 11 residues in the CDR3. Germline-derived CDR1 and CDR2 are SNHLY and FYNNEI. CDR3 DNA sequence: TGTGCCAGCTCGGGGGGGACCACCATATATTTT. It specifies CASSGGTTIYF.

The rearrangement links TRBV2 to TRBJ1-5; 7 positions agree with TRBD1. Germline trimming cut 8 bases from V and 4 bases from J; bases unmatched to any gene: 11. Germline V CDR1 and CDR2: SNHLY, FYNNEI. CDR3 length: 15 amino acids. The CDR3 spells CASSPRPGGNQPQHF. CDR3 nucleotide sequence: TGTGCCAGCTCCCCCCGCCCAGGGGGAAATCAGCCCCAGCATTTT.

The chain links TRBV27 to TRBJ2-5, with 7 nucleotides matching TRBD1. The junction had 6 bases not matched to a gene; V was cut back by 0 bases and J by 5 bases. Germline CDR1 is MNHEY and CDR2 is SMNVEV (reference sequence). The length of the CDR3 is 15 residues. CDR3 amino acids: CASSLSAGGTETQYF. CDR3 nucleotide sequence: TGTGCCAGCAGTTTATCGGCAGGGGGTACGGAGACCCAGTACTTC.

The chain couples TRBV5-6 to TRBJ2-1; possible D gene TRBD1, 5 bases. The CDR3 length is 12 residues. The V end was cut by 1 base, the J end by 9 bases, with 8 bases between. The V gene's germline CDR1 is SGHDT and CDR2 YYEEEE. CDR3 nucleotide sequence: TGTGCCAGCAGCTTGTGGGGCTGTGAGCAGTTCTTC. As protein: CASSLWGCEQFF.

This chain connects TRBV4-3 to TRBJ2-5, with a possible D match to TRBD2 (6 bases). CDR3 length: 15 residues. CDR1 is LGHNA and CDR2 is YSLEER in the germline V gene. Between the trimmed V and J ends, which lost 0 bases and 4 bases, there was a span of 12 bases. The CDR3 here is CASSQDRLGGETQYF. The CDR3 DNA sequence: TGCGCCAGCAGCCAAGATAGACTAGGAGGAGAGACCCAGTACTTC.

The chain is built from TRBV2 and TRBJ2-3; D is perhaps TRBD1 (5 bases). The germline V and J ends were trimmed by 5 bases and 0 bases, with 12 bases remaining between them. The CDR3 totals 15 residues. Per germline, CDR1 SNHLY and CDR2 FYNNEI. The CDR3 coding sequence is TGTGCCAGCAGTCGCGACAGAGTAAGCACAGATACGCAGTATTTT. Residues: CASSRDRVSTDTQYF.

This sequence joins TRBV28 and TRBJ1-4; no firm D call. The CDR3 is 15 amino acids. V was trimmed by 8 bases and J by 0 bases, leaving 13 bases between them. Germline CDR1 reads MDHEN; CDR2 reads SYDVKM. In nucleotides, the CDR3 is TGTGCCAGCTCTAAATACCCGACAACTAATGAAAAACTGTTTTTT. Amino acid sequence: CASSKYPTTNEKLFF.

The chain combines TRBV10-1 with TRBJ2-1; 8 bases line up with TRBD2. The length of the CDR3 is 14 residues. In germline, CDR1 is WNHNN, CDR2 SYGVQD (reference sequence). Trimming took 3 bases from V and 9 from J; bases not matched to a gene: 7. The CDR3 loop is CASSELAGIGEQFF. The CDR3 DNA reads TGCGCCAGCAGTGAATTAGCGGGAATCGGTGAGCAGTTCTTC.

The chain recombines TRBV19 with TRBJ1-1, with D tentatively TRBD1 (6 bases). The V gene's germline CDR1 is LNHDA and CDR2 SQIVND (reference sequence). Trimming shortened V by 5 bases and J by 2 bases, and 12 bases separated the two germline ends. The CDR3 has 14 amino acids. The CDR3 DNA sequence: TGTGCCAGTAGTGAACTCAGGGGTAACACTGAAGCTTTCTTT. This codes for CASSELRGNTEAFF.

The rearrangement links TRBV28 to TRBJ1-6; no firm D call. CDR3 size: 17 residues. V was clipped by 4 bases and J by 0 bases, with 13 bases between them. Germline CDR1 reads MDHEN; CDR2 reads SYDVKM. CDR3 residues: CASSSGLTSSYNSPLHF. The CDR3 DNA sequence: TGTGCCAGCAGTTCCGGACTCACGAGCTCCTATAATTCACCCCTCCACTTT.

The chain recombines TRBV14 with TRBJ2-1; 10 bases are shared with TRBD2. The CDR3 covers 14 residues. CDR1 SGHDN and CDR2 FVKESK come from the germline V gene. V lost 8 bases to trimming and J lost 4 bases; unmatched junction nucleotides: 5. The CDR3 protein is CASSGLATYNEQFF. The CDR3 DNA reads as TGTGCCAGCTCGGGACTAGCGACTTACAATGAGCAGTTCTTC.

This clone was seen only once. The gene calls are TRBV30 and TRBJ1-2, with 7 bases matching TRBD1. The CDR3 is 13 amino acids. Germline-derived CDR1 and CDR2 are GTSNPN and SVGIG (reference sequence). V was pared by 1 base and J by 5 bases, with 4 bases of the junction left unmatched. CDR3 coding DNA: TGTGCCTGGAGTGGGACAGGTGGATATGGCTACACCTTC. Residues: CAWSGTGGYGYTF.

This rearrangement joins TRBV5-1 to TRBJ1-4; TRBD1 agrees at 7 bases. The V segment lost 2 bases and the J segment 5 bases; nucleotides outside the gene matches: 3. CDR1 and CDR2 (germline): SGHRS, YFSETQ. The CDR3 runs to 14 residues. In nucleotides, the CDR3 is TGCGCCAGCAGCTTTGGGACAGCGAATGAAAAACTGTTTTTT. This encodes CASSFGTANEKLFF.

This clone appeared once. This rearrangement joins TRBV4-3 to TRBJ2-1; a possible D gene is TRBD2 (5 bases). Trimming pared 2 bases from V and 0 bases from J, leaving 8 bases between. Germline CDR1 LGHNA, CDR2 YSLEER. This CDR3 spans 15 amino acids. CDR3 DNA: TGCGCCAGCAGCCAACGGAGGAGCTCCTACAATGAGCAGTTCTTC. It translates to CASSQRRSSYNEQFF.

In nucleotides, the CDR3 is TGTGCCAGCAGCTCACAGGGGGCGCGTGGAAACACCATATATTTT. Amino acid sequence: CASSSQGARGNTIYF. V is TRBV5-6 and J is TRBJ1-3, with 9 bases that match TRBD1. Germline CDR1 is SGHDT and CDR2 is YYEEEE. This CDR3 is built from 15 residues. V gave up 3 bases and J gave up 3 bases; unmatched junction bases: 4.

The chain joins TRBV5-4 to TRBJ1-1; a possible D gene is TRBD1 (5 bases). The V and J ends lost 1 base and 6 bases respectively, with 7 bases between them. Germline assignment: CDR1 SGHNT and CDR2 YYREEE (reference sequence). The CDR3 contains 12 residues. The CDR3 nucleotides read TGTGCCAGCAGCTTGCGGGGGGCTGAAGCTTTCTTT. Encoded protein: CASSLRGAEAFF.

The V gene is TRBV6-6, the J gene TRBJ2-7; D is undetermined. V lost 8 bases and J 1 base, leaving 9 bases between the germline ends. The CDR3 spans 12 residues. Per germline, CDR1 MNHNY and CDR2 SVGAGI (reference sequence). The DNA for the CDR3 is TGTGCCAGCCACAGATTTTCCTACGAGCAGTACTTC. It codes for CASHRFSYEQYF.

In DNA form, the CDR3 reads TGTGCCAGCAGTGAAGCTACCGGGACAGCCTACGAGCAGTACTTC. Translating it yields CASSEATGTAYEQYF. The V gene is TRBV6-1, the J gene TRBJ2-7; 7 nucleotides match TRBD1. CDR3 size: 15 residues. V lost 0 bases and J lost 2; bases outside the gene matches: 4. The germline V gene has CDR1 MNHNS and CDR2 SASEGT.

This rearrangement joins TRBV4-1 to TRBJ1-1; tentative D call: TRBD1 (5 bases). The germline V and J ends were trimmed by 1 base and 3 bases, with 9 bases remaining between them. The germline V gene encodes CDR1 MGHRA and CDR2 YSYEKL. This CDR3 is 14 amino acids long. The CDR3 region is CASSQGWGDTEAFF. The CDR3 nucleotides read TGCGCCAGCAGCCAAGGTTGGGGGGACACTGAAGCTTTCTTT.

The chain joins TRBV6-6 to TRBJ2-5; possibly TRBD1 for D (5 bases). Matching the DNA end better, TRBJ2-7 makes the J call doubtful. Germline V CDR1 and CDR2: MNHNY, SVGAGI (reference sequence). The CDR3 is 13 amino acids. Here the CDR3 DNA reads TGTGCCAGTCGACAGACGAGCTCCTACGAGCAGTACTTC. It encodes CASRQTSSYEQYF.

This clone was observed a handful of times. The chain uses TRBV7-2 and TRBJ1-1; 7 nucleotides align to TRBD1. The V and J ends lost 5 bases and 1 base, in that order; junction bases with no gene match: 1. Germline-derived CDR1 and CDR2 are SGHTA and FQGNSA. This CDR3 has 13 residues. CDR3 nucleotides: TGTGCCAGCAGCCGACAGGGGAACACTGAAGCTTTCTTT. Protein product: CASSRQGNTEAFF.

V usage is TRBV28 and J usage is TRBJ2-1; TRBD2 matches at 8 bases. V shed 5 bases and J 6 bases; nucleotides not matched to a gene: 6. This CDR3 has 14 amino acids. Germline V gives CDR1 MDHEN, CDR2 SYDVKM. CDR3 residues: CASSPSGLVNEQFF. In DNA form, the CDR3 reads TGTGCCAGCAGTCCATCGGGACTAGTCAATGAGCAGTTCTTC.

This clone was detected a few times. This chain links TRBV7-2 with TRBJ2-5, with a possible D match to TRBD1 (5 bases). V lost 1 base and J 4 bases, leaving 13 bases between the germline ends. The germline gives CDR1 SGHTA, CDR2 FQGNSA. This CDR3 has 15 amino acids. The CDR3 nucleotides are TGTGCCAGCAGCTTAGAGTCAGGGTTTAGAGAGACCCAGTACTTC. As protein: CASSLESGFRETQYF.